This T cell receptor (beta chain) was identified in a study of T cell responses to AZD1222 COVID-19 vaccine. Whole-study results and caveats: At 160-218 and 743-854, vaccine-associated CD4 TCRs were dominant, and they spanned spike. Sampling captured repertoires only after the peak T cell response.

Germline V gene lookup returns CDR1 MNHEY and CDR2 SVGAGI. This CDR3 spans 11 amino acids. The V gene lost 10 bases and the J gene lost 1 base, with 7 bases spanning the gap. Assay: immunoSEQ multiplex PCR; the TCRdb copy retains only in-frame clones and omits some. Among more than 95,000 clones listed, roughly 85% were seen once. Note on this clone: Its target is unknown.

The source was peripheral blood, collected on day 0 of MenACWY control vaccination. This rearrangement joins TRBV6-5 to TRBJ1-1; D is ambiguous. This TCR was sampled from an adult in good health. CDR3 coding DNA: TGTGCCATCGACGGGAACACTGAAGCTTTCTTT. Translated, it gives CAIDGNTEAFF.